The 11 T cell receptor beta chains below were found in one sample sequenced in a study of blood T cells in healthy people across ages. For the second PCR, which ran for about 6 to 11 cycles, a sample-barcoded 5' primer and a J-beta primer mix were used. Using its own MiXCR run on the 5' RACE reads, TCRdb lists one record per CDR3 protein. The sample holds about a million distinct CDR3 sequences, just over 50% seen once. The sequencing sample was made of blood. All receptors derive from a woman in her sixties in good health.

The chain uses TRBV29-1 and TRBJ1-2; D not certain. The ends were cut back, 2 bases at V and 0 bases at J, with 4 bases in the middle. The germline CDR1 and CDR2 sequences are SQVTM and ANQGSEA. This CDR3 region has 12 residues. CDR3 DNA sequence: TGCAGCGTTGAACAGTCTAACTATGGCTACACCTTC. It is translated as CSVEQSNYGYTF.

This clonotype was seen more than once but under ten times. The rearrangement joins TRBV5-6 to TRBJ2-5; 12 bases agree with TRBD2. Looked up from germline, CDR1 is SGHDT and CDR2 is YYEEEE. The junction had 8 bases not matched to a gene; V was cut back by 0 bases and J by 2 bases. CDR3 length: 18 amino acids. The CDR3 DNA follows: TGTGCCAGCAGCTTGGGACTAGCGGGAGTATGGGGACAAGAGACCCAGTACTTC. Its translation is CASSLGLAGVWGQETQYF.

This chain links TRBV28 with TRBJ2-3; either TRBD1 or TRBD2 may fit D (5 bases each). The CDR3 loop spans 14 amino acids. In germline, CDR1 is MDHEN, CDR2 SYDVKM. V lost 4 bases, J lost 5 bases, and 13 bases lay in between. The CDR3 reads CASSYVGTKDTQYF. CDR3 bases: TGTGCCAGCAGTTATGTCGGGACCAAAGATACGCAGTATTTT.

The chain carries TRBV12-3 or TRBV12-4 and TRBJ1-4, with D perhaps matching TRBD1 (5 bases). The CDR3 contains 15 residues. V lost 2 bases, J lost 3 bases, and 10 bases lay in between. CDR3 amino acids: CASSLTGGSNEKLFF. The CDR3 DNA reads as TGTGCCAGCAGTTTAACAGGAGGATCTAATGAAAAACTGTTTTTT.

This clonotype was seen only once. This chain connects TRBV6-5 to TRBJ2-1, with TRBD2 matching over 8 bases. Germline-derived CDR1 and CDR2 are MNHEY and SVGAGI. CDR3 length: 14 amino acids. J gave up 7 bases and V 6 bases, and 8 bases lay outside the gene matches. As DNA, the CDR3 is TGTGCCAGCAGCCCGATACGGGAGGGGAATGAGCAGTTCTTC. Its protein product is CASSPIREGNEQFF.

The chain couples TRBV11-1 to TRBJ2-5; D gene unclear. TRBJ2-7 explains the end of the DNA better; the J call may be wrong. The CDR3 loop spans 12 amino acids. Germline V gene data show CDR1 as SGHAT and CDR2 as FQDESV (reference sequence). The CDR3, as DNA: TGTGCCAGCAGCTTATCCCCATCCGAGCAGTACTTC. It codes for CASSLSPSEQYF.

The table lists this clonotype with a count of one. V and J are TRBV29-1 and TRBJ2-3; D uncertain. The germline V gene has CDR1 SQVTM and CDR2 ANQGSEA. Trimming removed 4 bases at V and 4 bases at J, with 12 bases between. The CDR3 consists of 13 residues. CDR3 residues: CSVVGSGADTQYF. The DNA for the CDR3 is TGCAGCGTTGTGGGGTCTGGTGCAGATACGCAGTATTTT.

This clonotype turned up a few times. The chain couples TRBV15 to TRBJ2-1; 7 bases agree with TRBD2. V shed 5 bases, J shed 7 bases, and the junction held 8 bases outside the gene matches. Germline V gene sequence: CDR1 LNHNV, CDR2 YYDKDF (reference sequence). CDR3 length equals 14 residues. CDR3 residues: CATSVMTSQNEQFF. The CDR3 DNA follows: TGTGCCACCAGCGTAATGACTAGCCAGAATGAGCAGTTCTTC. Drawing the rest from reference TRBV15 and TRBJ2-1, the complete variable domain is DAMVIQNPRYQVTQFGKPVTLSCSQTLNHNVMYWYQQKSSQAPKLLFHYYDKDFNNEADTPDNFQSRRPNTSFCFLDIRSPGLGDTAMYLCATSVMTSQNEQFFGPGTRLTVL.

Here the CDR3 reads CASSQEVNTEAFF. CDR3 DNA sequence: TGCGCCAGCAGCCAGGAGGTGAACACTGAAGCTTTCTTT. The V gene is TRBV4-3, the J gene TRBJ1-1, with unresolved D. The CDR3 runs 13 residues. Germline V gene data show CDR1 as LGHNA and CDR2 as YSLEER. The ends were cut back, 3 bases at V and 0 bases at J, with 5 bases in the middle.

The gene calls are TRBV20-1 and TRBJ1-5; D is uncertain. The CDR3 has 14 amino acids. Germline V gene sequence: CDR1 DFQATT, CDR2 SNEGSKA (reference sequence). Trimming cost V 6 bases and J 3 bases, with 15 bases left between them. The DNA of the CDR3 is TGCAGTGCCCCCCCGGATAGGATCAATCAGCCCCAGCATTTT. Residues: CSAPPDRINQPQHF.

This chain joins TRBV5-5 and TRBJ2-7; D is ambiguous. Germline CDR1 and CDR2: SGHKS and YYEKEE (reference sequence). CDR3 length: 13 residues. Trimming shortened V by 2 bases and J by 2 bases, and 8 bases separated the two germline ends. The CDR3 DNA is TGTGCCAGCAGCTTCCAGTCCACCTACGAGCAGTACTTC. Translating gives CASSFQSTYEQYF.